The entry below describes one T cell receptor beta chain. Its antigen is not known. This record belongs to a study of T cell responses to AZD1222 COVID-19 vaccine. About the research overall: Pooled in the analysis were second doses at about 4 or about 12 weeks. Study findings and constraints: Two doses of AZD1222 preceded a rise in Spike-specific TCR breadth and depth. It was only a handful of AZD1222 recipients who were seropositive at baseline.

The table came from immunoSEQ multiplex PCR; TCRdb's copy has only in-frame clones and leaves some out. The data hold approximately 140,000 clones, with about 87% observed a single time. This sequence was found in an adult in good health. The sequences come from peripheral blood, collected on day 0 of AZD1222 vaccination.

The CDR3 is CASSKIGRDTEAFF. The CDR3 DNA follows: TGTGCCAGCAGCAAGATCGGACGGGACACTGAAGCTTTCTTT. The J gene is TRBJ1-1, the V gene TRBV7-9; D is unclear. This CDR3 has 14 residues. The germline V and J ends were trimmed by 5 bases and 3 bases, with 13 bases remaining between them. The germline CDR1 and CDR2 sequences are SEHNR and FQNEAQ (reference sequence).